This T cell receptor beta chain was profiled in a study of blood T cells in healthy people across ages. Turning to the study itself: In model experiments, template switching was able to capture about one barcoded beta molecule for every two T cells that were present. Study outcomes and limitations: Not knowing donor CMV status may have confounded expanded clonotype changes.

The authors ran a second PCR of roughly 6 to 12 cycles using a sample-barcoded 5' primer and a J-beta primer mix. All samples gave at least 2.5 million CDR3-containing paired-end reads. A single record per CDR3 protein comes from TCRdb applying MiXCR to the 5' RACE reads. The sample shows 920,000 or so distinct CDR3 sequences, roughly 45% of them seen only once. Germline CDR1 reads SGHRS; CDR2 reads YFSETQ. The CDR3 sequence is 13 residues long. Trimming stripped 2 bases from V and 6 bases from J, with 8 bases between. As to this clonotype: Its antigen is still unknown.

Material: blood. The rearrangement joins TRBV5-1 to TRBJ2-2; D not resolved. This receptor was identified in a woman aged 55-70 years in good health. The CDR3 here is CASSFEVPGELFF. The CDR3 region has the DNA TGCGCCAGCAGCTTCGAAGTCCCCGGGGAGCTGTTTTTT.